This record covers a single TCR beta chain. The sample comes from a study of cytomegalovirus exposure and HLA in healthy donors. The J segment lost 2 bases and the V segment lost 0 bases, leaving 5 bases of the junction unmatched. This CDR3 has 15 residues. CDR1 SGDLS and CDR2 YYNGEE come from the germline V gene. In nominal health when sampled, donors likely had unrecorded immune exposures nonetheless. A multiplex PCR was run with 60 Vbeta primers and 13 Jbeta primers. The data were produced by immunoSEQ multiplex PCR, yet TCRdb's version contains in-frame clones alone and is incomplete. The sample has approximately 140,000 clones, 60% to 80% seen once.

The material sequenced was PBMCs. This TCR was recovered from a woman in her sixties or seventies in good health and CMV-seropositive. The chain links TRBV9 to TRBJ2-7; 7 positions match TRBD1. The CDR3 coding sequence is TGTGCCAGCAGCGTAGGAGGGGGACAGCCCTACGAGCAGTACTTC. Its translation: CASSVGGGQPYEQYF.